One sample yielded the 18 T cell receptor beta chains listed below, sequenced in a study of T cells in Graves' hyperthyroidism and ophthalmopathy. Amplification yielded TCR beta CDR3 regions, with RNA transcripts as the source. Initially, a first-round RT-PCR of the TCR CDR3 employed the HTBI primer set. Via MiXCR, TCRdb re-called the multiplex PCR reads, giving one row per CDR3 protein. The table records some 420,000 distinct CDR3 sequences, about an eighth of them present only once. The specimen sequenced was blood. All receptors derive from a woman aged 18-35 years with Graves' hyperthyroidism.

As for this clonotype: This may be a read error: a much more frequent sequence differs by one nucleotide. The chain is built from TRBV7-8 and TRBJ1-2; D may be TRBD1 (5 bases). From germline, CDR1 is SGHVS and CDR2 FQNEAQ. There are 13 residues in the CDR3. The V gene lost 11 bases and the J gene lost 4 bases, with 17 bases spanning the gap. Here the CDR3 reads CAPGAGDGYGYTF. The DNA of the CDR3 is TGTGCCCCCGGGGCAGGAGATGGCTATGGCTACACCTTC.

This clonotype was recorded a few times. The chain links TRBV5-1 to TRBJ2-2; no reliable D call. Trimming took 0 bases from V and 6 from J, leaving 6 bases between them. The CDR3 totals 13 residues. Germline lookup yields CDR1 SGHRS and CDR2 YFSETQ. The chain's CDR3 is CASSLEVPGELFF. CDR3 DNA: TGCGCCAGCAGCTTGGAGGTACCCGGGGAGCTGTTTTTT.

The rearrangement links TRBV4-1 to TRBJ1-3; 10 positions agree with TRBD1. Germline lookup yields CDR1 MGHRA and CDR2 YSYEKL. The CDR3 runs to 16 residues. V gave up 1 base and J gave up 6 bases; unmatched junction bases: 6. CDR3: CASSQVPTGGENTIYF. CDR3 sequence (DNA): TGCGCCAGCAGCCAAGTCCCGACAGGGGGCGAAAACACCATATATTTT.

Ten or more counts support this clonotype. V and J are TRBV7-2 and TRBJ2-3, with 7 nucleotides matching TRBD2. CDR3 length equals 18 residues. Germline V CDR1 and CDR2: SGHTA, FQGNSA. V gave up 0 bases and J gave up 0 bases; unmatched junction bases: 9. DNA for the CDR3: TGTGCCAGCAGCTTAGCGGGGCCACTAGCGATAAGCACAGATACGCAGTATTTT. Translated: CASSLAGPLAISTDTQYF.

This clonotype has ten or more counts. The chain recombines TRBV6-1 with TRBJ1-1, with unresolved D. CDR3 length: 13 residues. Per the germline V gene, CDR1 is MNHNS and CDR2 is SASEGT. V dropped 6 bases and J dropped 0 bases, with 8 bases sitting between them. The CDR3 DNA follows: TGTGCCAGCAGGCAGACTCTGAACACTGAAGCTTTCTTT. Its protein product is CASRQTLNTEAFF.

This clonotype was picked up a small number of times. At one end the junction does not follow the germline gene, possibly because of a read error. The chain joins TRBV5-6 to TRBJ2-5; D might be TRBD1 or TRBD2, each matching 6 bases. This CDR3 is built from 14 residues. Looked up from germline, CDR1 is SGHDT and CDR2 is YYEEEE. The CDR3 region is CASSTGGSGTSGNF. The CDR3 region has the DNA TGTGCCAGCAGCACCGGAGGGTCTGGGACATCTGGGAACTTC.

Concerning this clonotype itself: This may be a read error: a much more frequent sequence differs by one nucleotide. V is TRBV5-1 and J is TRBJ1-2; D possibly corresponds to TRBD1 (6 bases). Germline V lookup: CDR1 SGHRS, CDR2 YFSETQ. The CDR3 contains 15 residues. V was shortened by 0 bases and J by 4 bases, with 13 bases between the two germline ends. CDR3 in DNA: TGCGCCAGCAGCTTGGCGGGGGCTGGGAGCTATGGCTACACCTTC. As protein: CASSLAGAGSYGYTF.

This clonotype was observed many times. The rearrangement links TRBV9 to TRBJ1-2; D gene ambiguous. CDR3 size: 12 residues. The germline V and J ends were trimmed by 0 bases and 13 bases, with 13 bases remaining between them. The germline V gene has CDR1 SGDLS and CDR2 YYNGEE. The CDR3 loop is CASSVVGVPSTF. The CDR3, as DNA: TGTGCCAGCAGCGTAGTAGGAGTTCCAAGCACCTTC.

This clonotype was counted at least ten times. This chain joins TRBV7-2 and TRBJ2-1; D is uncertain. V lost 0 bases, J lost 10 bases, and 10 bases lay in between. CDR1 and CDR2 from the germline V gene are SGHTA and FQGNSA. This CDR3 is 13 amino acids long. CDR3: CASSLAGGSEQFF. CDR3 nucleotides: TGTGCCAGCAGCTTAGCCGGTGGAAGCGAGCAGTTCTTC. The variable domain in full, with the rest retrieved from reference TRBV7-2 and TRBJ2-1, is GAGVSQSPSNKVTEKGKDVELRCDPISGHTALYWYRQSLGQGLEFLIYFQGNSAPDKSGLPSDRFSAERTGGSVSTLTIQRTQQEDSAVYLCASSLAGGSEQFFGPGTRLTVL.

This clonotype was found many times. This chain joins TRBV20-1 and TRBJ2-3; the D gene is possibly TRBD1 (5 bases). Per germline, CDR1 DFQATT and CDR2 SNEGSKA (reference sequence). The CDR3 covers 14 residues. Trimming removed 0 bases at V and 6 bases at J, with 13 bases between. CDR3 amino acids: CSARDTRVVDTQYF. The CDR3 region has the DNA TGCAGTGCTAGAGATACCAGGGTGGTGGATACGCAGTATTTT.

This clonotype occurred a few times. J is TRBJ2-7 and V is TRBV10-3; 9 bases agree with TRBD2. The CDR3 totals 15 residues. Germline-derived CDR1 and CDR2 are ENHRY and SYGVKD. J lost 6 bases, V lost 10 bases, and 16 bases had no gene match. The CDR3 sequence: CATRGLAGSLGEQYF. CDR3 bases: TGTGCCACTAGGGGTCTAGCGGGATCTCTGGGCGAGCAGTACTTC.

This chain connects TRBV6-6 to TRBJ1-2; a weak D match, TRBD1 (6 bases). CDR3 length: 14 residues. Germline loops: CDR1 MNHNY, CDR2 SVGAGI (reference sequence). V was shortened by 1 base and J by 5 bases, with 11 bases between the two germline ends. The CDR3 DNA reads TGTGCCAGCAGTTACTTTAGGGGGTGGTATGGCTACACCTTC. Translation: CASSYFRGWYGYTF.

This clonotype has a count of ten or more. CDR3 protein: CASSPSRGSYEQYF. The CDR3 nucleotides are TGTGCCAGCAGCCCCTCCAGGGGATCCTACGAGCAGTACTTC. The chain combines TRBV28 with TRBJ2-7, with a tentative D call TRBD1 (6 bases). The CDR3 runs to 14 residues. The V and J ends lost 6 bases and 1 base respectively, with 13 bases between them. Per the germline V gene, CDR1 is MDHEN and CDR2 is SYDVKM.

Comments on this clonotype: A much larger clone differs by one base, so this may be a read error. The rearrangement joins TRBV3-1 to TRBJ1-1; D is uncertain. Germline V CDR1 and CDR2: LGHDT, YNNKEL (reference sequence). The CDR3 spans 15 residues. Trimming removed 2 bases from V and 4 bases from J, with 14 bases in between. Here the CDR3 DNA reads TGTGCCAGCAGCCAAAATGGCACGGTTGGCACTGAAGCTTTCTTT. Encoded protein: CASSQNGTVGTEAFF.

This clonotype showed up just a few times. The chain combines TRBV28 with TRBJ1-5, with 9 bases matching TRBD1. Germline assignment: CDR1 MDHEN and CDR2 SYDVKM. Losses at the gene ends were 6 bases for V and 6 bases for J; bases not matched to a gene: 9. The CDR3 runs to 15 residues. The CDR3 sequence: CASRPETGGSQPQHF. CDR3 in DNA: TGTGCCAGCAGACCAGAAACAGGGGGCTCTCAGCCCCAGCATTTT.

This clonotype occurred many times. J is TRBJ1-5 and V is TRBV28; D may be TRBD1 (5 bases). This CDR3 is built from 14 residues. The V end was cut by 1 base, the J end by 4 bases, with 8 bases between. In germline, CDR1 is MDHEN, CDR2 SYDVKM. In DNA, the CDR3 is TGTGCCAGCAGTTTATTACCAGGGAATCAGCCCCAGCATTTT. Protein: CASSLLPGNQPQHF. Drawing the rest from reference TRBV28 and TRBJ1-5, the complete variable domain is DVKVTQSSRYLVKRTGEKVFLECVQDMDHENMFWYRQDPGLGLRLIYFSYDVKMKEKGDIPEGYSVSREKKERFSLILESASTNQTSMYLCASSLLPGNQPQHFGDGTRLSIL.

The rearrangement uses TRBV9 and TRBJ1-1; the match to TRBD1 covers 7 bases. Trimming took 2 bases from V and 6 from J; bases not matched to a gene: 4. Looked up from germline, CDR1 is SGDLS and CDR2 is YYNGEE. The CDR3 loop spans 13 amino acids. The CDR3 sequence: CASSVAGGSEAFF. The CDR3 DNA is TGTGCCAGCAGCGTGGCAGGGGGGTCTGAAGCTTTCTTT.

This clonotype was detected many times. The chain is built from TRBV7-9 and TRBJ2-7; D is possibly TRBD1 (5 bases). Germline CDR1 is SEHNR and CDR2 is FQNEAQ (reference sequence). The CDR3 loop spans 13 amino acids. The V and J ends lost 5 bases and 1 base respectively, with 9 bases between them. CDR3 sequence: CASSPRVSYEQYF. As DNA, the CDR3 is TGTGCCAGCAGCCCCAGGGTATCCTACGAGCAGTACTTC. Full variable domain (remainder filled in from reference TRBV7-9 and TRBJ2-7): DTGVSQNPRHKITKRGQNVTFRCDPISEHNRLYWYRQTLGQGPEFLTYFQNEAQLEKSRLLSDRFSAERPKGSFSTLEIQRTEQGDSAMYLCASSPRVSYEQYFGPGTRLTVT.